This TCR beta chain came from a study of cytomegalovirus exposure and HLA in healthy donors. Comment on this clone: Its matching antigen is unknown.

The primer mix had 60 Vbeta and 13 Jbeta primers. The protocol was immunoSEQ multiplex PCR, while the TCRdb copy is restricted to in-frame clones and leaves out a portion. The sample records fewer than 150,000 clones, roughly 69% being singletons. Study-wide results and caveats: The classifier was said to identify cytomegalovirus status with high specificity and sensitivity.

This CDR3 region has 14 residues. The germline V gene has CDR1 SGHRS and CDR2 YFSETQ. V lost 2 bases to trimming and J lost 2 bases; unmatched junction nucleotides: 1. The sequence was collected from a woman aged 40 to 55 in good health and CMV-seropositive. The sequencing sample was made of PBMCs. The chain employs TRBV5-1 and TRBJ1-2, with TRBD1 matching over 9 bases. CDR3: CASSLQGANYGYTF. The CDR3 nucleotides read TGCGCCAGCAGCTTACAGGGGGCGAACTATGGCTACACCTTC. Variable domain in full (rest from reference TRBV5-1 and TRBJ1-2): KAGVTQTPRYLIKTRGQQVTLSCSPISGHRSVSWYQQTPGQGLQFLFEYFSETQRNKGNFPGRFSGRQFSNSRSEMNVSTLELGDSALYLCASSLQGANYGYTFGSGTRLTVV.